One sample yielded the 27 T cell receptor beta chains listed below, sequenced in a study of OX40 agonist ivuxolimab in advanced cancers. TCRdb's table, derived via immunoSEQ multiplex PCR, lists solely in-frame clones and lacks some. The table has 45,000 to 60,000 clones, about 87% seen once. The material sequenced was CD4+ or CD8+ T cells sorted from blood, taken in a trial of the OX40 agonist ivuxolimab. All receptors come from an adult with an advanced solid tumor such as melanoma, head and neck, liver or kidney cancer.

The chain employs TRBV19 and TRBJ2-1, with D perhaps TRBD1 (5 bases). Germline assignment: CDR1 LNHDA and CDR2 SQIVND (reference sequence). V lost 10 bases and J 1 base, leaving 17 bases between the germline ends. The CDR3 is made up of 15 amino acids. As DNA, the CDR3 is TGTGCCACCACTGAACAGGAGATGTCCTACAATGAGCAGTTCTTC. Translating gives CATTEQEMSYNEQFF. Full variable domain (remainder filled in from reference TRBV19 and TRBJ2-1): DGGITQSPKYLFRKEGQNVTLSCEQNLNHDAMYWYRQDPGQGLRLIYYSQIVNDFQKGDIAEGYSVSREKKESFPLTVTSAQKNPTAFYLCATTEQEMSYNEQFFGPGTRLTVL.

This clone has a handful of counts. CDR3 amino acids: CASSLGPGNSADTQYF. The CDR3 DNA reads TGTGCCAGCAGCTTAGGGCCGGGAAACAGCGCAGATACGCAGTATTTT. The chain joins TRBV7-2 to TRBJ2-3; D is perhaps TRBD2 (5 bases). This CDR3 is built from 16 residues. Germline V gene sequence: CDR1 SGHTA, CDR2 FQGNSA. V lost 1 base and J lost 4, with 15 bases in between.

The chain has TRBV7-6 and TRBJ1-1; D is possibly TRBD1 (5 bases). The CDR3 spans 17 residues. The V and J ends lost 5 bases and 3 bases respectively, with 22 bases between them. CDR1 is SGHVS and CDR2 is FNYEAQ in the germline V gene. Here the CDR3 DNA reads TGTGCCAGCAGCCCCACGGGGGAGAGGGGTTTGGACACTGAAGCTTTCTTT. It encodes CASSPTGERGLDTEAFF.

The rearrangement links TRBV12-5 to TRBJ1-1; D call uncertain. The CDR3 totals 16 residues. V lost 3 bases and J 7 bases, leaving 21 bases between the germline ends. The germline V gene has CDR1 LGHNT and CDR2 FRNRAP. The CDR3 nucleotides read TGTGCTAGTGGTTTTGTTGTGGGCGTCGCGTCGGATGAAGCTTTCTTT. Residues: CASGFVVGVASDEAFF. The entire variable domain, with the rest obtained from reference TRBV12-5 and TRBJ1-1, is as follows: DARVTQTPRHKVTEMGQEVTMRCQPILGHNTVFWYRQTMMQGLELLAYFRNRAPLDDSGMPKDRFSAEMPDATLATLKIQPSEPRDSAVYFCASGFVVGVASDEAFFGQGTRLTVV.

The chain couples TRBV2 to TRBJ1-2; 9 bases fit TRBD1. Germline CDR1 SNHLY, CDR2 FYNNEI. The CDR3 is made up of 14 amino acids. The V and J ends lost 8 bases and 2 bases, in that order; junction bases with no gene match: 6. The DNA of the CDR3 is TGTGCCAGCCTACCGGGGACAGGGAACTATGGCTACACCTTC. Translation: CASLPGTGNYGYTF.

The chain uses TRBV27 and TRBJ2-7, with D unclear. V was trimmed by 6 bases and J by 1 base, leaving 13 bases between them. Germline CDR1 and CDR2: MNHEY and SMNVEV (reference sequence). The CDR3 is made up of 14 amino acids. The CDR3 nucleotides are TGTGCCAGCAGGATATCCATCGGATCCTACGAGCAGTACTTC. It codes for CASRISIGSYEQYF.

This chain uses TRBV6-5 with TRBJ2-3, with D possibly being TRBD1 (6 bases). CDR1 is MNHEY and CDR2 is SVGAGI in the germline V gene. V was cut by 6 bases and J by 0 bases, with 13 bases left in between. There are 15 residues in the CDR3. The CDR3 reads CASRIRDISTDTQYF. The CDR3 DNA sequence: TGTGCCAGCAGGATCCGGGACATAAGCACAGATACGCAGTATTTT.

The table lists this clone with a few counts. V usage is TRBV5-5 and J usage is TRBJ1-3; D call uncertain. In germline, CDR1 is SGHKS, CDR2 YYEKEE (reference sequence). The CDR3 is made up of 15 amino acids. Between the trimmed V and J ends, which lost 4 bases and 4 bases, there was a span of 15 bases. In nucleotides, the CDR3 is TGTGCCAGCAGCCAATGGGCGGGAGGAGGAAACACCATATATTTT. It specifies CASSQWAGGGNTIYF.

This chain joins TRBV11-2 and TRBJ2-1; 7 nucleotides agree with TRBD1. Germline V gene lookup returns CDR1 SGHAT and CDR2 FQNNGV. With V trimmed by 0 bases and J by 9 bases, 5 bases remained unmatched. The CDR3 is made up of 14 amino acids. CDR3 DNA: TGTGCCAGCAGCTTAGAAGGGGGCTCGGGTGAGCAGTTCTTC. Its protein is CASSLEGGSGEQFF. The whole variable domain, filled in from reference TRBV11-2 and TRBJ2-1, reads EAGVAQSPRYKIIEKRQSVAFWCNPISGHATLYWYQQILGQGPKLLIQFQNNGVVDDSQLPKDRFSAERLKGVDSTLKIQPAKLEDSAVYLCASSLEGGSGEQFFGPGTRLTVL.

V gene TRBV6-4 combines with J gene TRBJ2-7, with D perhaps assigned TRBD1 or TRBD2 (5 bases each). This CDR3 spans 16 amino acids. The germline gives CDR1 MRHNA, CDR2 SNTAGT. Trimming removed 2 bases at V and 5 bases at J, with 19 bases between. As DNA, the CDR3 is TGTGCCAGCAGTGACGTAAACTGGGACGGGTGCGACGAGCAGTACTTC. Translation: CASSDVNWDGCDEQYF.

The CDR3 region is CASSSTWYNEQFF. CDR3 nucleotide sequence: TGTGCCAGTAGTTCGACTTGGTACAATGAGCAGTTCTTC. The rearrangement uses TRBV19 and TRBJ2-1; D unresolved. CDR1 and CDR2 from the germline V gene are LNHDA and SQIVND (reference sequence). The CDR3 is made up of 13 amino acids. Trimming removed 5 bases at V and 4 bases at J, with 9 bases between.

The V and J genes are TRBV27 and TRBJ1-3; 8 bases are shared with TRBD1. CDR1 and CDR2 from the germline V gene are MNHEY and SMNVEV (reference sequence). The CDR3 consists of 15 residues. V was pared by 2 bases and J by 4 bases, with 4 bases of the junction left unmatched. The CDR3 DNA is TGTGCCAGCAGTTTAGGGACAGGCCTAGGAAACACCATATATTTT. Translated, it gives CASSLGTGLGNTIYF.

This clone was counted between two and nine times. The chain employs TRBV7-9 and TRBJ1-2; perhaps TRBD1 as D (6 bases). This CDR3 has 15 amino acids. Trimming stripped 4 bases from V and 5 bases from J, with 17 bases between. In germline, CDR1 is SEHNR, CDR2 FQNEAQ (reference sequence). The CDR3 region is CASSSELQGSYGYTF. The CDR3 coding sequence is TGTGCCAGCAGCTCGGAGTTACAGGGATCATATGGCTACACCTTC.

The chain combines TRBV7-6 with TRBJ2-7, with 7 bases lining up with TRBD1. CDR1 and CDR2 (germline): SGHVS, FNYEAQ. There are 15 residues in the CDR3. With 1 base clipped from V and 2 bases from J, the junction kept 5 bases outside the gene matches. For the CDR3, the DNA is TGTGCCAGCAGCTTAGTAATCGACAGGGCCTACGAGCAGTACTTC. Its protein product is CASSLVIDRAYEQYF.

The CDR3 protein is CASSLGRTSGPYNEQFF. CDR3 bases: TGTGCCAGCAGCTTAGGGAGAACTAGCGGGCCCTACAATGAGCAGTTCTTC. The rearrangement uses TRBV7-8 and TRBJ2-1; 9 bases are a match to TRBD2. With V trimmed by 1 base and J by 2 bases, 6 bases remained unmatched. The CDR3 has 17 amino acids. Germline V gene data show CDR1 as SGHVS and CDR2 as FQNEAQ.

J is TRBJ2-7 and V is TRBV15; the D gene is possibly TRBD1 (7 bases). This CDR3 comprises 16 residues. Germline-derived CDR1 and CDR2 are LNHNV and YYDKDF (reference sequence). Deletions cut 0 bases from V and 3 bases from J, with 15 bases between. The CDR3 reads CATSRDNRQGGYEQYF. The CDR3 nucleotides read TGTGCCACCAGCAGAGATAATCGCCAGGGGGGCTACGAGCAGTACTTC.

The sample holds one count of this clone. This chain uses TRBV9 with TRBJ1-1; TRBD1 matches at 7 bases. The CDR3 is 12 amino acids. V dropped 3 bases and J dropped 6; count of bases not matched to a gene: 2. Per germline, CDR1 SGDLS and CDR2 YYNGEE. The DNA of the CDR3 is TGTGCCAGCAGCGGCAGGGGGGCTGAAGCTTTCTTT. It encodes CASSGRGAEAFF.

The gene calls are TRBV2 and TRBJ2-7; D is undetermined. Germline V CDR1 and CDR2: SNHLY, FYNNEI. Deletions cut 6 bases from V and 7 bases from J, with 19 bases between. The CDR3 length is 14 residues. CDR3 sequence reads: CASRGIATIWEQYF. The CDR3 coding sequence is TGTGCCAGCAGGGGGATCGCCACAATCTGGGAGCAGTACTTC.

The rearrangement links TRBV15 to TRBJ2-1, with D possibly TRBD2 on 6 matching bases. This CDR3 has 14 amino acids. Germline values: CDR1 LNHNV, CDR2 YYDKDF (reference sequence). The ends were cut back, 5 bases at V and 10 bases at J, with 18 bases in the middle. The CDR3 sequence: CATSYPGGTGEQFF. The CDR3 region has the DNA TGTGCCACCAGCTACCCTGGCGGGACGGGGGAGCAGTTCTTC.

This clone showed up just once. V is TRBV6-5 and J is TRBJ1-5, with D perhaps TRBD1 (5 bases). CDR1 is MNHEY and CDR2 is SVGAGI in the germline V gene. This CDR3 is built from 11 residues. The V gene lost 6 bases and the J gene lost 8 bases, with 8 bases spanning the gap. For the CDR3, the DNA is TGTGCCAGCAGGTTAGGGGAGCCCCAGCATTTT. As protein: CASRLGEPQHF.

The J gene is TRBJ2-1, the V gene TRBV7-8; 9 nucleotides agree with TRBD2. Germline CDR1 reads SGHVS; CDR2 reads FQNEAQ. The CDR3 length is 15 residues. After removal of 1 base from V and 9 bases from J, the junction contained 7 bases not matched to a gene. Here the CDR3 DNA reads TGTGCCAGCAGCTTAGAGGGGACTAGCTCGCTTGAGCAGTTCTTC. It translates to CASSLEGTSSLEQFF.

This chain joins TRBV6-6 and TRBJ2-1; 9 positions agree with TRBD2. This CDR3 comprises 15 residues. Unmatched junction bases numbered 5, after V lost 4 bases and J lost 4 bases. Per the germline V gene, CDR1 is MNHNY and CDR2 is SVGAGI (reference sequence). Here the CDR3 DNA reads TGTGCCAGCAGTTGGACTAGCGTTTTGTACAATGAGCAGTTCTTC. It translates to CASSWTSVLYNEQFF.

The chain is built from TRBV9 and TRBJ2-3, with 8 bases aligning to TRBD2. The CDR3 runs 20 residues. Per the germline V gene, CDR1 is SGDLS and CDR2 is YYNGEE. After removal of 0 bases from V and 0 bases from J, the junction contained 15 bases not matched to a gene. The CDR3 nucleotides read TGTGCCAGCAGCGTAGTCGCCCCCGCGCGGGGGGTACCTAGCACAGATACGCAGTATTTT. This translates into CASSVVAPARGVPSTDTQYF. Full variable domain (rest looked up from reference TRBV9 and TRBJ2-3): DSGVTQTPKHLITATGQRVTLRCSPRSGDLSVYWYQQSLDQGLQFLIQYYNGEERAKGNILERFSAQQFPDLHSELNLSSLELGDSALYFCASSVVAPARGVPSTDTQYFGPGTRLTVL.

The chain couples TRBV19 to TRBJ1-1; 7 positions agree with TRBD1. The V gene end was trimmed by 1 base and the J gene end by 4 bases; junction bases not matched to a gene: 6. Germline V gives CDR1 LNHDA, CDR2 SQIVND (reference sequence). CDR3 length: 15 residues. The CDR3 here is CASSIGGGAGTEAFF. CDR3 DNA sequence: TGTGCCAGTAGTATAGGAGGGGGCGCGGGCACTGAAGCTTTCTTT.

This clone came up once. The chain links TRBV6-5 to TRBJ2-3; the D is unclear. The CDR3 has 15 amino acids. V shed 2 bases and J shed 1 base, with 10 bases lying between them. Germline values: CDR1 MNHEY, CDR2 SVGAGI. The CDR3 coding sequence is TGTGCCAGCAGTTACCGCCCGCCGGGCACAGATACGCAGTATTTT. The encoded protein is CASSYRPPGTDTQYF.

The rearrangement joins TRBV4-1 to TRBJ1-2; a weak D match, TRBD1 (6 bases). The CDR3 loop spans 16 amino acids. V lost 1 base and J lost 4, with 16 bases in between. The germline V gene has CDR1 MGHRA and CDR2 YSYEKL. CDR3 nucleotides: TGCGCCAGCAGCCAAGCAGGGGCTCCTTTCAGCTATGGCTACACCTTC. Encoded protein: CASSQAGAPFSYGYTF.

This chain joins TRBV27 and TRBJ2-1; TRBD1 agrees at 11 bases. Germline CDR1 is MNHEY and CDR2 is SMNVEV (reference sequence). Trimming removed 7 bases from V and 8 bases from J; junction bases left unmatched: 10. The CDR3 length is 15 residues. The CDR3 reads CASTQGDRGFDEQFF. The CDR3 bases are TGTGCCAGCACCCAAGGGGACAGGGGGTTCGATGAGCAGTTCTTC.